This T cell receptor (beta chain) originates from a study of human T cells and chemical hapten exposure. Study information: The variation in per-sample TCR yields arose mainly from small differences in pooled library volumes. Study-level results: DPC sensitization left the count of TCRs above 1 in 1000 unchanged.

This CDR3 has 13 amino acids. V shed 7 bases and J shed 5 bases, with 13 bases lying between them. CDR1 and CDR2 from the germline V gene are SNHLY and FYNNEI. This clonotype was seen many times. Antigen: not known. What the library attached to individual cDNA molecules were unique molecular identifiers. In the authors' methods: With a range of roughly 20,000 to 690,600, the median per sample was 95,638 TCRs. One entry per CDR3 protein results from TCRdb running MiXCR on the 5' RACE reads. TCRdb's processing, not the study's, gives the V and J calls here. The sample contains more than 140,000 distinct CDR3 sequences, 4.1% of which appear only once. Unfractionated whole blood was the source from which total RNA was extracted.

The chain recombines TRBV2 with TRBJ2-3, with D unclear. The TCR originated in a female donor in good health. The CDR3: CASTPYLGDTQYF. The CDR3 coding sequence is TGTGCCAGCACGCCGTATTTGGGAGATACGCAGTATTTT.